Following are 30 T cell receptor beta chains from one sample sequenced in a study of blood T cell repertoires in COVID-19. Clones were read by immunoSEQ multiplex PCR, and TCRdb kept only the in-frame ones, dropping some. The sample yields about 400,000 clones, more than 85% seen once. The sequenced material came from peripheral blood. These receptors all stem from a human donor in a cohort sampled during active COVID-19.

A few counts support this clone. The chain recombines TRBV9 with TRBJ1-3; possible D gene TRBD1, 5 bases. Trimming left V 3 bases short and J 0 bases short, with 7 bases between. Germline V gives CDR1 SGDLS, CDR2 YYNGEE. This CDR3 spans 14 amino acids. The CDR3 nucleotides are TGTGCCAGCAGCGACAGGTTCTCTGGAAACACCATATATTTT. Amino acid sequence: CASSDRFSGNTIYF.

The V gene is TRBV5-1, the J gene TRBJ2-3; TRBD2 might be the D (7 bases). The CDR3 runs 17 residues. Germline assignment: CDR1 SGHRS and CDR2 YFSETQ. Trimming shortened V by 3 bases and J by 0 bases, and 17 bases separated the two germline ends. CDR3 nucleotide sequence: TGCGCCAGCAGCTACGGGGTCGGGGGGCCCAGCACAGATACGCAGTATTTT. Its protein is CASSYGVGGPSTDTQYF. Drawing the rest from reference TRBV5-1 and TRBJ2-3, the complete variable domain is KAGVTQTPRYLIKTRGQQVTLSCSPISGHRSVSWYQQTPGQGLQFLFEYFSETQRNKGNFPGRFSGRQFSNSRSEMNVSTLELGDSALYLCASSYGVGGPSTDTQYFGPGTRLTVL.

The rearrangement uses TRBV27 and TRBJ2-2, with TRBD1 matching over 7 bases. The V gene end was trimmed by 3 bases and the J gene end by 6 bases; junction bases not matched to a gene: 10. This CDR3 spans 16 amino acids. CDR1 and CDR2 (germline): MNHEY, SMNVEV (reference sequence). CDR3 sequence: CASSFYLGGVSGELFF. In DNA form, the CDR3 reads TGTGCCAGCAGTTTTTATTTAGGGGGCGTGTCCGGGGAGCTGTTTTTT.

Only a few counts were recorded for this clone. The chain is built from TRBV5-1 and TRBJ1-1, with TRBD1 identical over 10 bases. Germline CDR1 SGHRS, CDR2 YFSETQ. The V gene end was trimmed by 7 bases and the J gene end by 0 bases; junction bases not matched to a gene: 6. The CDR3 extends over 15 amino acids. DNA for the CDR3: TGCGCCAGCTCCGGGACAGGGGCCCTGAACACTGAAGCTTTCTTT. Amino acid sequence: CASSGTGALNTEAFF.

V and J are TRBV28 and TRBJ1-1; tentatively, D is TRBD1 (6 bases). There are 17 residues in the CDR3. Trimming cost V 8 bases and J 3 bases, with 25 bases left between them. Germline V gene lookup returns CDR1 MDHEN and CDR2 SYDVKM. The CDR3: CASFPRLGRGSHTEAFF. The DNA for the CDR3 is TGTGCCAGCTTTCCCCGCTTGGGGAGGGGGAGTCACACTGAAGCTTTCTTT.

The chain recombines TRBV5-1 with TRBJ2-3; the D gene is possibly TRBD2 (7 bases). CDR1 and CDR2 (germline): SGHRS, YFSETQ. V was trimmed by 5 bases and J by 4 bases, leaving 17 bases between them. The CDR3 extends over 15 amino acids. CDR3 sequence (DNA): TGCGCCAGCAGACCCTGGGGGGGGGCCGCAGATACGCAGTATTTT. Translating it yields CASRPWGGAADTQYF.

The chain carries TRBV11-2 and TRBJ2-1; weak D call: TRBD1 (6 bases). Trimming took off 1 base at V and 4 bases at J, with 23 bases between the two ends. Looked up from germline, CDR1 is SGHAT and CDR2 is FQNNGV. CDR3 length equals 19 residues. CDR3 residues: CASSLGAAMWTEKYNEQFF. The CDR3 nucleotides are TGTGCCAGCAGCTTAGGAGCAGCGATGTGGACAGAAAAGTACAATGAGCAGTTCTTC.

CDR3 amino acids: CASSFGLAGGHTDTQYF. CDR3 sequence (DNA): TGTGCCAGCAGCTTTGGACTAGCGGGGGGCCACACAGATACGCAGTATTTT. The gene calls are TRBV7-6 and TRBJ2-3; 14 positions match TRBD2. Germline CDR1 SGHVS, CDR2 FNYEAQ. The CDR3 consists of 17 residues. V trimming: 3 bases; J trimming: 2 bases; junction bases outside the gene matches: 4.

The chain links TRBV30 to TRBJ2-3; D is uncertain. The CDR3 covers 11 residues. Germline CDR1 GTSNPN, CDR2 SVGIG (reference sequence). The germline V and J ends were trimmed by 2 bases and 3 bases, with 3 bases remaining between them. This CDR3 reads CAWSLTDTQYF. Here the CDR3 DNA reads TGTGCCTGGAGTCTGACAGATACGCAGTATTTT. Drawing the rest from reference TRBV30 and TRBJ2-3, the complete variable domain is SQTIHQWPATLVQPVGSPLSLECTVEGTSNPNLYWYRQAAGRGLQLLFYSVGIGQISSEVPQNLSASRPQDRQFILSSKKLLLSDSGFYLCAWSLTDTQYFGPGTRLTVL.

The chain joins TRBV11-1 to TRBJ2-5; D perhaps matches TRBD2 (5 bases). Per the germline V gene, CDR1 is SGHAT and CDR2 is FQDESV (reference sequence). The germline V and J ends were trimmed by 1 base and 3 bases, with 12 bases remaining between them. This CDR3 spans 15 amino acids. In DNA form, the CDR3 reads TGTGCCAGCAGCTTAGAGGGAAGCGGCGAAGAGACCCAGTACTTC. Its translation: CASSLEGSGEETQYF.

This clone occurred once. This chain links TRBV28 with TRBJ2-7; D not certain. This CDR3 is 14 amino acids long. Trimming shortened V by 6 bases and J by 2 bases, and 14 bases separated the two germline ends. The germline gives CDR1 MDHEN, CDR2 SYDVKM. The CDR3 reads CASSPLRSPYEQYF. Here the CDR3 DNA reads TGTGCCAGCAGCCCTCTCCGGAGCCCCTACGAGCAGTACTTC.

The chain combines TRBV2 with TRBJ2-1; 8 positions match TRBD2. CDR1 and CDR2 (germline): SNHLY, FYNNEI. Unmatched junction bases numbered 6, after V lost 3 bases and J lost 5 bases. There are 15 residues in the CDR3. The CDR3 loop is CASSDRASGHNEQFF. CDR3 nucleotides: TGTGCCAGCAGTGATCGGGCTAGCGGGCACAATGAGCAGTTCTTC.

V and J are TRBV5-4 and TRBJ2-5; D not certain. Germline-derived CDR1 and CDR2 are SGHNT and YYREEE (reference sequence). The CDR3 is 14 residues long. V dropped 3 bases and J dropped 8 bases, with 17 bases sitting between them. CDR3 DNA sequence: TGTGCCAGCAGCTACGAGGATCCTCTCCGAACCCAGTACTTC. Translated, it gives CASSYEDPLRTQYF.

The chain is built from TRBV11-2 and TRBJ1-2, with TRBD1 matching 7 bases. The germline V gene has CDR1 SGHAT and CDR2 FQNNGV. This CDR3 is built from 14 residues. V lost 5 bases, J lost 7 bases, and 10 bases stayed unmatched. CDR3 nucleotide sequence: TGTGCCAGCAGCCCCGGGGACAGAAAGCTTGGCTACACCTTC. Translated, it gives CASSPGDRKLGYTF.

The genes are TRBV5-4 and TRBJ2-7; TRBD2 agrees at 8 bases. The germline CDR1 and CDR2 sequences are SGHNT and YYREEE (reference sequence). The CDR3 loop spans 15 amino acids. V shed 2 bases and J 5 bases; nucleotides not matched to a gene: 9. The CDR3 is CASSFKRGGVDEQYF. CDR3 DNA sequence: TGTGCCAGCAGCTTCAAACGGGGGGGCGTCGACGAGCAGTACTTC.

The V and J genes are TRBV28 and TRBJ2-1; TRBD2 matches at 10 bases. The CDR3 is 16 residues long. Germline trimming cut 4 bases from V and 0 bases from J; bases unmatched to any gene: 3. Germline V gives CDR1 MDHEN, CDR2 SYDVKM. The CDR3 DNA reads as TGTGCCAGCAGTTCCTCTAGCGGGAGCTCCTACAATGAGCAGTTCTTC. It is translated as CASSSSSGSSYNEQFF. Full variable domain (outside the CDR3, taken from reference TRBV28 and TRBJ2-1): DVKVTQSSRYLVKRTGEKVFLECVQDMDHENMFWYRQDPGLGLRLIYFSYDVKMKEKGDIPEGYSVSREKKERFSLILESASTNQTSMYLCASSSSSGSSYNEQFFGPGTRLTVL.

CDR3 nucleotide sequence: TGTGCCACCAGTCAGACAGGGTCCACCTACGAGCAGTACTTC. Protein: CATSQTGSTYEQYF. The chain uses TRBV24-1 and TRBJ2-7; 7 bases map to TRBD1. J lost 2 bases, V lost 6 bases, and 6 bases had no gene match. The germline gives CDR1 KGHDR, CDR2 SFDVKD. The CDR3 runs to 14 residues.

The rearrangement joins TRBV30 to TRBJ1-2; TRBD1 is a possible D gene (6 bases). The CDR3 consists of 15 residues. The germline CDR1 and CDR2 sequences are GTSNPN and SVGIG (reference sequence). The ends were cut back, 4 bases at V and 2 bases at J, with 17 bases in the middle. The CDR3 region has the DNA TGTGCCTGGATAGGACCGGGGGGCCACAACTATGGCTACACCTTC. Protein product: CAWIGPGGHNYGYTF.

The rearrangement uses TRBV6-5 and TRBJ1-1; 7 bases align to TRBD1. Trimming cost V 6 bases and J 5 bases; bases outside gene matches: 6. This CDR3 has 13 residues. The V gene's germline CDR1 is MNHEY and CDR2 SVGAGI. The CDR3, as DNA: TGTGCCAGCAGACAGGGGTTTGGGACTGAAGCTTTCTTT. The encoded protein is CASRQGFGTEAFF.

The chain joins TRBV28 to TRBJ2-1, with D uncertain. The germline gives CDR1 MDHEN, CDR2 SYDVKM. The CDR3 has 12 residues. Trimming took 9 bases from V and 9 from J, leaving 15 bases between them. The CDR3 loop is CASDSHRGEQFF. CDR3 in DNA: TGTGCCAGTGACTCCCACCGAGGTGAGCAGTTCTTC.

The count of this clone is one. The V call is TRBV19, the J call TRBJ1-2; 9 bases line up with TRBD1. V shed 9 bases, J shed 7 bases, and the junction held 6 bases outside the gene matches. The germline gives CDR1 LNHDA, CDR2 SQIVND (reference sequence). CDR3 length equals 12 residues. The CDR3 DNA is TGTGCCAGCCAACAGGGGGCTTTTGGCTACACCTTC. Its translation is CASQQGAFGYTF. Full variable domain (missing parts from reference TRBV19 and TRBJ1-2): DGGITQSPKYLFRKEGQNVTLSCEQNLNHDAMYWYRQDPGQGLRLIYYSQIVNDFQKGDIAEGYSVSREKKESFPLTVTSAQKNPTAFYLCASQQGAFGYTFGSGTRLTVV.

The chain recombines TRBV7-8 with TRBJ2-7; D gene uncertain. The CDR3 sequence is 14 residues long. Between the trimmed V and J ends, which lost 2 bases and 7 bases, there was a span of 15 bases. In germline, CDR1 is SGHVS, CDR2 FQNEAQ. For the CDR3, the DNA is TGTGCCAGCAGCTTAATCGAGTCTCGAGGAGAGCAGTACTTC. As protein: CASSLIESRGEQYF. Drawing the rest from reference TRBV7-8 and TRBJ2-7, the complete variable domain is GAGVSQSPRYKVAKRGQDVALRCDPISGHVSLFWYQQALGQGPEFLTYFQNEAQLDKSGLPSDRFFAERPEGSVSTLKIQRTQQEDSAVYLCASSLIESRGEQYFGPGTRLTVT.

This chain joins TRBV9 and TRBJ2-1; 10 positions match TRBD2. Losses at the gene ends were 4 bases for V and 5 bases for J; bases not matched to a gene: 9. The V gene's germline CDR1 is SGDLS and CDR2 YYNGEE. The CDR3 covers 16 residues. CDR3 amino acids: CASSYQLAGRNNEQFF. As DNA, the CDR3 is TGTGCCAGCAGCTACCAACTAGCGGGGCGCAACAATGAGCAGTTCTTC. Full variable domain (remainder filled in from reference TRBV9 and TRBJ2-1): DSGVTQTPKHLITATGQRVTLRCSPRSGDLSVYWYQQSLDQGLQFLIQYYNGEERAKGNILERFSAQQFPDLHSELNLSSLELGDSALYFCASSYQLAGRNNEQFFGPGTRLTVL.

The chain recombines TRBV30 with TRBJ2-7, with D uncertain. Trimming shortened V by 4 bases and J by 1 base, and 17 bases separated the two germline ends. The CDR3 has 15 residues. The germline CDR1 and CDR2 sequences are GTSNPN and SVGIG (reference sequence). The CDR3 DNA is TGTGCCTGGATCGGTACCTACCCCATATCCTACGAGCAGTACTTC. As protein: CAWIGTYPISYEQYF.

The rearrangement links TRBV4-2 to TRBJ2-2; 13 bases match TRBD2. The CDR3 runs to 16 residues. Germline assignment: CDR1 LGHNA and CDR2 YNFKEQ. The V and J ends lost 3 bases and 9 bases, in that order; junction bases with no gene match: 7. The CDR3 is CASSQGLAGRRRELFF. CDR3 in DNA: TGTGCCAGCAGCCAGGGACTAGCGGGACGGCGACGGGAGCTGTTTTTT.

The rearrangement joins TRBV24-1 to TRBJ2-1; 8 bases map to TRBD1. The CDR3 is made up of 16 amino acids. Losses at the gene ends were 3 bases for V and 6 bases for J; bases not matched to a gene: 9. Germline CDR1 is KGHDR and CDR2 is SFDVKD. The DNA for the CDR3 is TGTGCCACCAGTGATACCGACAGGGGAGGAGGCAATGAGCAGTTCTTC. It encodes CATSDTDRGGGNEQFF.

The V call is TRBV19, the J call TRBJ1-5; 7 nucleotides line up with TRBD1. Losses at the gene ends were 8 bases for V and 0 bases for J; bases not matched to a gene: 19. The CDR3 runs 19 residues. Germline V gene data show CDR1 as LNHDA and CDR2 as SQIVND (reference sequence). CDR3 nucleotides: TGTGCCAGTTCCCCGAGGAGGGGGCAGGGGGTTTATAGCAATCAGCCCCAGCATTTT. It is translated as CASSPRRGQGVYSNQPQHF.

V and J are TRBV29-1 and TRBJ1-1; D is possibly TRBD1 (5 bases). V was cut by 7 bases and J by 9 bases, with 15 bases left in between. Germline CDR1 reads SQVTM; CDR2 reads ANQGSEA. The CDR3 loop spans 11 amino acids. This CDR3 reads CSGRVDIQAFF. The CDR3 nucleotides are TGCAGCGGTCGGGTGGACATTCAAGCTTTCTTT.

The CDR3 DNA reads as TGTGCCACCGGGCAGACTAGCGACACCGGGGAGCTGTTTTTT. This translates into CATGQTSDTGELFF. V usage is TRBV24-1 and J usage is TRBJ2-2; 8 bases align to TRBD2. CDR3 length equals 14 residues. The germline CDR1 and CDR2 sequences are KGHDR and SFDVKD. J lost 3 bases, V lost 9 bases, and 5 bases had no gene match.

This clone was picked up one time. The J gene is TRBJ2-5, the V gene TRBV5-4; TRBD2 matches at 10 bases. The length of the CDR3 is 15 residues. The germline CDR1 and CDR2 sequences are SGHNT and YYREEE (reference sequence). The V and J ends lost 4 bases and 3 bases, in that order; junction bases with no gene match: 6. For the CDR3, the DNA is TGTGCCAGCAGCCTTAGCGGGGGGCGGGAAGAGACCCAGTACTTC. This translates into CASSLSGGREETQYF.